The source of this T cell receptor beta chain is a study of CD8 T cells in ankylosing spondylitis. Regarding the study as a whole: Peripheral blood held disease-linked clones only at relatively low frequency, and these were CD8+. Earlier work had already found some motif variants in reactive arthritis synovial fluid and blood. Enrichment of disease-linked clones was reportedly significant in matched ankylosing spondylitis synovial fluid.

This clonotype was counted many times. Its antigen remains unknown. Generation of TCR beta libraries employed quantitative 5'-RACE incorporating molecular barcodes. TCRdb processed the 5' RACE reads anew with MiXCR; each CDR3 protein has one entry. The sample consists of roughly 39,000 distinct CDR3 sequences, around 2.9% of them appearing once. The CDR3 totals 16 residues. The V end was cut by 0 bases, the J end by 4 bases, with 15 bases between. CDR1 is SGDLS and CDR2 is YYNGEE in the germline V gene. The chain links TRBV9 to TRBJ2-3, with unresolved D. The receptor was derived from a male donor with ankylosing spondylitis or in good health (not recorded which). The sequencing sample was made of blood, either unsorted or a sorted T cell fraction (not recorded which). CDR3 residues: CASSVVGNFRADTQYF. The CDR3 DNA reads as TGTGCCAGCAGCGTAGTAGGGAACTTCCGCGCAGATACGCAGTATTTT.